These 21 T cell receptor beta chains were sequenced from one sample in a study of T cell repertoires in cytomegalovirus infection. TCRdb re-called the reads with MiXCR, one entry per CDR3 protein. The repertoire holds more than 500,000 distinct CDR3 sequences, with more than 15% as singletons. The specimen was CD8+ T cells from PBMCs. These receptors all come from a human donor in good health (CMV status not recorded). Some clones in this sample may be carry-over from other donors' samples.

This clonotype was recorded many times. The chain recombines TRBV6-1 with TRBJ2-1, with TRBD2 identical over 11 bases. After removal of 10 bases from V and 9 bases from J, the junction contained 20 bases not matched to a gene. This CDR3 spans 17 amino acids. Germline assignment: CDR1 MNHNS and CDR2 SASEGT. CDR3: CATPLVAGGPRDGEQFF. CDR3 coding DNA: TGTGCCACCCCACTAGTAGCGGGAGGGCCGAGGGACGGTGAGCAGTTCTTC.

This clonotype has more than one count but fewer than ten. The chain couples TRBV11-3 to TRBJ1-1; D may be TRBD1 (5 bases). Germline values: CDR1 SGHNT, CDR2 YENEEA. V was cut by 7 bases and J by 5 bases, with 11 bases left in between. This CDR3 is built from 12 residues. The CDR3 is CASMGPGTEAFF. The CDR3 coding sequence is TGTGCCAGCATGGGACCTGGGACTGAAGCTTTCTTT.

The sample holds many counts of this clonotype. V and J are TRBV11-2 and TRBJ1-1, with D perhaps matching TRBD1 (6 bases). This CDR3 spans 15 amino acids. Germline V lookup: CDR1 SGHAT, CDR2 FQNNGV. The V end was cut by 1 base, the J end by 4 bases, with 13 bases between. Here the CDR3 reads CASSLAGRGGTEAFF. In DNA form, the CDR3 reads TGTGCCAGCAGCTTAGCAGGGAGAGGGGGCACTGAAGCTTTCTTT.

This clonotype appeared many times. The genes are TRBV19 and TRBJ1-1; TRBD1 might be the D (5 bases). This CDR3 comprises 17 residues. Germline V gene sequence: CDR1 LNHDA, CDR2 SQIVND (reference sequence). V shed 10 bases and J shed 0 bases, with 24 bases lying between them. The CDR3 region has the DNA TGTGCCACCTCGGAGGGGTGGGTATTGAGAATGAACACTGAAGCTTTCTTT. Translating gives CATSEGWVLRMNTEAFF.

This clonotype was counted many times. V usage is TRBV7-6 and J usage is TRBJ2-1, with D tentatively TRBD2 (6 bases). Germline V gene data show CDR1 as SGHVS and CDR2 as FNYEAQ. The CDR3 spans 16 residues. Trimming removed 4 bases at V and 1 base at J, with 14 bases between. In DNA form, the CDR3 reads TGTGCCAGCAGCTCCCGCGGGATAAAATCCTACAATGAGCAGTTCTTC. This translates into CASSSRGIKSYNEQFF.

The chain has TRBV14 and TRBJ2-2, with 7 bases fitting TRBD1. Germline-derived CDR1 and CDR2 are SGHDN and FVKESK. This CDR3 has 18 residues. Trimming took 3 bases from V and 0 from J; bases not matched to a gene: 10. The CDR3, as DNA: TGTGCCAGCAGCCAGAGGCATTTGACAGGGTCGAACACCGGGGAGCTGTTTTTT. Translated: CASSQRHLTGSNTGELFF.

This chain connects TRBV24-1 to TRBJ2-7; 9 bases are shared with TRBD1. With 8 bases clipped from V and 7 bases from J, the junction kept 14 bases outside the gene matches. The CDR3 runs to 15 residues. CDR1 and CDR2 from the germline V gene are KGHDR and SFDVKD. In DNA, the CDR3 is TGTGCCACCAACAAAACCGGGACAGGGAACTGGGAGCAGTACTTC. Protein: CATNKTGTGNWEQYF.

With regard to this clonotype: A much larger clone lies a single base off, so this may be a read error. The V gene is TRBV27, the J gene TRBJ2-7; 9 bases map to TRBD1. The V and J ends lost 4 bases and 6 bases, in that order; junction bases with no gene match: 10. Germline-derived CDR1 and CDR2 are MNHEY and SMNVEV (reference sequence). The CDR3 sequence is 15 residues long. CDR3 coding DNA: TGTGCCAGCAGTTCTTTCCGGGACAGGGCCTGCGAGCAGTACTTC. Amino acids: CASSSFRDRACEQYF.

The chain recombines TRBV10-3 with TRBJ2-1; D possibly corresponds to TRBD2 (6 bases). Trimming left V 6 bases short and J 0 bases short, with 15 bases between. Germline lookup yields CDR1 ENHRY and CDR2 SYGVKD. The CDR3 sequence is 16 residues long. The CDR3 DNA sequence: TGTGCCATCAGCGAGGAGGGGCCTGGCTCCTACAATGAGCAGTTCTTC. Translating gives CAISEEGPGSYNEQFF.

This clonotype was counted only a few times. This chain uses TRBV4-2 with TRBJ2-3, with 7 bases identical to TRBD2. V was clipped by 0 bases and J by 5 bases; unmatched bases: 8. CDR1 and CDR2 (germline): LGHNA, YNFKEQ. This CDR3 is built from 16 residues. The CDR3 protein is CASSQDRAGAGDTQYF. CDR3 in DNA: TGTGCCAGCAGCCAAGATAGGGCGGGAGCGGGAGATACGCAGTATTTT.

This clonotype was detected many times. The V and J genes are TRBV27 and TRBJ1-5; D not certain. The germline gives CDR1 MNHEY, CDR2 SMNVEV (reference sequence). The CDR3 spans 13 residues. V lost 0 bases, J lost 9 bases, and 9 bases lay in between. CDR3 sequence reads: CASSLSQAGPQHF. CDR3 sequence (DNA): TGTGCCAGCAGTTTATCGCAGGCCGGGCCCCAGCATTTT.

For this clonotype: A much bigger clone sits one base away, suggesting this may be a read error. A read error is likely, as this CDR3 ends without the conserved phenylalanine or tryptophan. The chain recombines TRBV4-2 with TRBJ2-1; D possibly corresponds to TRBD2 (5 bases). V lost 0 bases, J lost 8 bases, and 20 bases lay in between. This CDR3 has 17 amino acids. CDR1 LGHNA and CDR2 YNFKEQ come from the germline V gene. CDR3 bases: TGTGCCAGCAGCCAAGATCCCAACCTACTAGTCCGGGATGAGCAGTTCTTA. Its translation: CASSQDPNLLVRDEQFL.

This clonotype was seen repeatedly, ten times or more. V is TRBV7-4 and J is TRBJ1-1; unclear D gene. This CDR3 has 13 amino acids. Germline values: CDR1 SGHVT, CDR2 SQSDAQ. Written as DNA, the CDR3 is TGTCCACGACCAGAATTTCCTGGGCAGGAAGCTTTCTTT. Its translation is CPRPEFPGQEAFF.

In this sample, this clonotype turned up many times. The J gene is TRBJ1-1, the V gene TRBV7-9; D ambiguous. This CDR3 has 12 amino acids. V shed 6 bases and J shed 8 bases, with 13 bases lying between them. Per germline, CDR1 SEHNR and CDR2 FQNEAQ (reference sequence). CDR3 in DNA: TGTGCCAGCAGGGCGGCACCAGCCGAAGCTTTCTTT. Its translation: CASRAAPAEAFF.

This rearrangement joins TRBV24-1 to TRBJ2-1; the match to TRBD1 covers 10 bases. The CDR3 spans 17 residues. CDR1 is KGHDR, CDR2 SFDVKD, per germline. The junction had 14 bases not matched to a gene; V was cut back by 5 bases and J by 8 bases. CDR3 in amino acids: CATSGLRQGQGVYEQFF. The CDR3 DNA follows: TGTGCCACCAGTGGCCTGAGGCAAGGACAGGGGGTCTATGAGCAGTTCTTC.

This clonotype showed up many times. A much larger clone lies a single base off, so this may be a read error. The chain is built from TRBV7-8 and TRBJ2-5; 15 bases line up with TRBD2. The germline gives CDR1 SGHVS, CDR2 FQNEAQ. The trim removed 4 bases at V and 0 bases at J, leaving 6 bases unmatched. The CDR3 loop spans 18 amino acids. The CDR3 nucleotides read TGTGCCAGCAGCTACAGGACTAGCGGGAGGGTCGACCAAGAGACCCAGTACTTC. As protein: CASSYRTSGRVDQETQYF.

This clonotype came up many times. This sequence joins TRBV6-5 and TRBJ2-1; TRBD2 matches 14 bases. The germline V gene has CDR1 MNHEY and CDR2 SVGAGI. The CDR3 covers 19 residues. V lost 2 bases and J lost 1; bases outside the gene matches: 7. DNA for the CDR3: TGTGCCAGCAGTTACGGGACTAGCGGGAGAATGAGGTCCTACAATGAGCAGTTCTTC. Translation gives CASSYGTSGRMRSYNEQFF.

This clonotype has ten or more counts. The DNA for the CDR3 is TGTGCCAGCAGTTCAGGGGCGCGTACTGAAGCTTTCTTT. Protein: CASSSGARTEAFF. V usage is TRBV7-8 and J usage is TRBJ1-1, with a weak D call TRBD1 (6 bases). V was trimmed by 6 bases and J by 5 bases, leaving 13 bases between them. CDR1 and CDR2 (germline): SGHVS, FQNEAQ. The CDR3 spans 13 residues.

This clonotype has only a few counts. V and J are TRBV6-1 and TRBJ2-2, with TRBD2 matching over 7 bases. CDR3 length equals 14 residues. The germline V gene has CDR1 MNHNS and CDR2 SASEGT. V was clipped by 3 bases and J by 6 bases; unmatched bases: 4. The CDR3 here is CASSDGLGAGELFF. In DNA, the CDR3 is TGTGCCAGCAGTGACGGACTAGGGGCCGGGGAGCTGTTTTTT.

The chain combines TRBV6-5 with TRBJ1-2; D might be TRBD1 (5 bases). Trimming stripped 0 bases from V and 3 bases from J, with 14 bases between. The CDR3 extends over 16 amino acids. Germline-derived CDR1 and CDR2 are MNHEY and SVGAGI. DNA for the CDR3: TGTGCCAGCAGTTACTCGGAGGGGTGGGGGGACTATGGCTACACCTTC. Amino acids: CASSYSEGWGDYGYTF.

This chain uses TRBV11-1 with TRBJ2-7; 7 bases line up with TRBD1. J was trimmed by 4 bases and V by 4 bases; bases with no gene match: 7. The germline gives CDR1 SGHAT, CDR2 FQDESV (reference sequence). CDR3 size: 14 residues. The CDR3 DNA sequence: TGTGCCAGCAGCTCCTCAGGGGGTAGGTACGAGCAGTACTTC. Protein product: CASSSSGGRYEQYF.